Sequencing of this T cell receptor (beta chain) was carried out in a study of T cells in Graves' hyperthyroidism and ophthalmopathy. Of note for this clonotype: Its specificity is unknown.

It was RNA transcripts that yielded the amplified TCR beta CDR3 regions. A first-round RT-PCR of the TCR CDR3 used the HTBI primer set. TCRdb processed the multiplex PCR reads anew with MiXCR; each CDR3 protein has one entry. The table has approximately 560,000 distinct CDR3 sequences, roughly 46% seen once. Stable Graves' hyperthyroidism meant no ophthalmopathy progression within 18 months. Each diagnosis drew on symptoms, thyroxine, TRAb, thyroid ultrasound and orbital computed tomography findings. Trimming pared 0 bases from V and 0 bases from J, leaving 12 bases between. Germline CDR1 and CDR2: SQVTM and ANQGSEA. CDR3 length: 15 residues. Findings and caveats of the study: Expanded thyroid clonotypes (above 0.001) were mostly also found in blood.

This clonotype originated in a woman aged 18-29 years with Graves' hyperthyroidism. The sample comprised peripheral blood or thyroid tissue (not recorded which). The J gene is TRBJ2-7, the V gene TRBV29-1; D possibly matches TRBD1 or TRBD2 (7 bases each). The CDR3 spells CSVEDQGGSSYEQYF. CDR3 nucleotides: TGCAGCGTTGAAGATCAGGGGGGGTCCTCCTACGAGCAGTACTTC.